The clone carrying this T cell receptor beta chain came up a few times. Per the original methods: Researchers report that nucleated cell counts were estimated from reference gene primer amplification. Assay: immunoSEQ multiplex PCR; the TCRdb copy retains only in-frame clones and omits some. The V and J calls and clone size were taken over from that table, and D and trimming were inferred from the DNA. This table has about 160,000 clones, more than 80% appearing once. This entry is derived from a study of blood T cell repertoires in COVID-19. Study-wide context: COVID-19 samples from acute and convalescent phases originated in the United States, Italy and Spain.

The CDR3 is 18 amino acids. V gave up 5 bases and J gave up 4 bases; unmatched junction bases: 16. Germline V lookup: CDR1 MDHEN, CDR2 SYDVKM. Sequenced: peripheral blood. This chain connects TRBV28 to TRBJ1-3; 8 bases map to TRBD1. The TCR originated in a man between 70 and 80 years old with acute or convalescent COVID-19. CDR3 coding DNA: TGTGCCAGCAGTCTAACGTCCGGGACAGGTCTCTCGGGAAACACCATATATTTT. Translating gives CASSLTSGTGLSGNTIYF.